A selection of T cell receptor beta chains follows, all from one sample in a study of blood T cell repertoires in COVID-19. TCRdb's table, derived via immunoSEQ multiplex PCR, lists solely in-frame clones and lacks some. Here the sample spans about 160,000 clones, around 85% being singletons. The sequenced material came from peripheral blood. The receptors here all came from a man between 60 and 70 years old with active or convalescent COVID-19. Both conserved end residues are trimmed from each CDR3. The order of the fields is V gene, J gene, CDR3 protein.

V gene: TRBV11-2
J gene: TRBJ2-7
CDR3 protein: ASSSSPGSYEQY

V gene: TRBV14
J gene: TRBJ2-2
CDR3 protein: ASSPWTGSWNTGELF

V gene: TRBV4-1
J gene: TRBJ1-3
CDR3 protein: ASSQSPQVLSLGNTIY

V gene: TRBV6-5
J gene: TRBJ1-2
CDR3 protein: ASRRGLYGYT

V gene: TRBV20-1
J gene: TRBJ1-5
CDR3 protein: SASGGGGDNQPQH

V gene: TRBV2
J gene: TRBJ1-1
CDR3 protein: ASSERQGGNTEAF

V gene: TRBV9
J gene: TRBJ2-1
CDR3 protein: ASSALSGRGHNEQF

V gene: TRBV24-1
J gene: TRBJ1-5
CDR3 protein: ATSDRGHNQPQH

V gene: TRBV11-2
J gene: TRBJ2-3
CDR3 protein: ASSLDSWAGSPRTDTQY

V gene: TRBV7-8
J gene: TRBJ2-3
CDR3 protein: ASSSPRGDRRDTQY

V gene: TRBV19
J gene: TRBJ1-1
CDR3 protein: ASSPGRGSEAF

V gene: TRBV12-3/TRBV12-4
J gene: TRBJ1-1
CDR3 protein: ASSLTGGEAF

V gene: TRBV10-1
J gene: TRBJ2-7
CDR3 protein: ASSEGTGIYEQY

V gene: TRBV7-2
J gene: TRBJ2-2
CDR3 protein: ASSFQESVTGELF

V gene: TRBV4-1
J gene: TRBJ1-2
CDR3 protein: ASSQDRGEYYGYT

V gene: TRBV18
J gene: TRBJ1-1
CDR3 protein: ASSPWDSVNTEAF

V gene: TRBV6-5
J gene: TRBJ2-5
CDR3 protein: ASSSGTGGTQY

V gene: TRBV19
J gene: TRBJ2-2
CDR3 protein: ASSLGTANTGELF

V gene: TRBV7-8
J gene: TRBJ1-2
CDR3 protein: ASSSTTGYYGYT

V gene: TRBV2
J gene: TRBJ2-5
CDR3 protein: ASSGGRTIETQY

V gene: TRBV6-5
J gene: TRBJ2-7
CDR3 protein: ASSYSETASYEQY

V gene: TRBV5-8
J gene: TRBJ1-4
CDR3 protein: ASSFEPRGNEKLF

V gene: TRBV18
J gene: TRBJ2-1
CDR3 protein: ASSLNTAIQGAHNEQF

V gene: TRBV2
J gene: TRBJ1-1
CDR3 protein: ASKAEGNTEAF

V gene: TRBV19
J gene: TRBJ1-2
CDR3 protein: ASSIAGSRVYGYT

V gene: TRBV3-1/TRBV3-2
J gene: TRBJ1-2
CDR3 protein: ASSQEMGQGLYGYT

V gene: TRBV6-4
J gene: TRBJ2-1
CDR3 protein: ASTTDYSSNEQF

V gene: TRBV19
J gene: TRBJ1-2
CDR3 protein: ASNGGQNYGYT

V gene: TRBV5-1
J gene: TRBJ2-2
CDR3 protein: ASSDSGVNTGELF

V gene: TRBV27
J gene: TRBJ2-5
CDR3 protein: ASSLDRLATKETQY